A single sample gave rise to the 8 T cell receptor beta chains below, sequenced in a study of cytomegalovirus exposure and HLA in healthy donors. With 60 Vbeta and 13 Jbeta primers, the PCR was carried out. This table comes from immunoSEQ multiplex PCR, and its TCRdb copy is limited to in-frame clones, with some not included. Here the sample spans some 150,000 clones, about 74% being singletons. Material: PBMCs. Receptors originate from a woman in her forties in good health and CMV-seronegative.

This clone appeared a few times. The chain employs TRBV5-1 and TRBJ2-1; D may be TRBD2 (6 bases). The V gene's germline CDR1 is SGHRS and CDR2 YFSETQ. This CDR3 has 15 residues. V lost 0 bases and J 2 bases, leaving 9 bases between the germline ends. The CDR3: CASSLETGAYNEQFF. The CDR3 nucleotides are TGCGCCAGCAGCTTGGAAACGGGAGCCTACAATGAGCAGTTCTTC.

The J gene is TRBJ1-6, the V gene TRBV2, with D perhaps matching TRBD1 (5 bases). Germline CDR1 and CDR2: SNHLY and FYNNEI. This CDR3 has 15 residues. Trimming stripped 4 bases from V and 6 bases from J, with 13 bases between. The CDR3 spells CASSGGRASNSPLHF. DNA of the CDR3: TGTGCCAGCAGTGGGGGCAGGGCGAGTAATTCACCCCTCCACTTT.

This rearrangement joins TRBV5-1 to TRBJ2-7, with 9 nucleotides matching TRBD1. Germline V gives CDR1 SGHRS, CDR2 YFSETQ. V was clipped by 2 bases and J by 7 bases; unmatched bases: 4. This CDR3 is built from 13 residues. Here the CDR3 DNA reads TGCGCCAGCAGCTTCACAGGGGGCAGTGAGCAGTACTTC. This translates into CASSFTGGSEQYF. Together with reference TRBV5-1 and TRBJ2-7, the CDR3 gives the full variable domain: KAGVTQTPRYLIKTRGQQVTLSCSPISGHRSVSWYQQTPGQGLQFLFEYFSETQRNKGNFPGRFSGRQFSNSRSEMNVSTLELGDSALYLCASSFTGGSEQYFGPGTRLTVT.

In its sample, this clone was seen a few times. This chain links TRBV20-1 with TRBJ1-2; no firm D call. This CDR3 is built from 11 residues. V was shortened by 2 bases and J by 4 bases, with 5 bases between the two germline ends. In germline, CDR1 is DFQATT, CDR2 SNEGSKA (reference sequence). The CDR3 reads CSARLPYGYTF. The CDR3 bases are TGCAGTGCTAGACTTCCCTATGGCTACACCTTC.

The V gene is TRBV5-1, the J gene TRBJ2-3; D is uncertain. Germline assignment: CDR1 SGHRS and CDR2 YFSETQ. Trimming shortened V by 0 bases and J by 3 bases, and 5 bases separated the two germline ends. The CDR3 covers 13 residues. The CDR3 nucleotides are TGCGCCAGCAGCTTGGTTGTAACAGATACGCAGTATTTT. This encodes CASSLVVTDTQYF.

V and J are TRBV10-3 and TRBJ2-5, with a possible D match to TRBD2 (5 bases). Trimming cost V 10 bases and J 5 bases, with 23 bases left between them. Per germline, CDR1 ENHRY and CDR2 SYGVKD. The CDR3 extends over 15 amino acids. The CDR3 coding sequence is TGTGCCACCCCGGAGGTTTTGTTCGTCGGGGAGACCCAGTACTTC. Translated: CATPEVLFVGETQYF.

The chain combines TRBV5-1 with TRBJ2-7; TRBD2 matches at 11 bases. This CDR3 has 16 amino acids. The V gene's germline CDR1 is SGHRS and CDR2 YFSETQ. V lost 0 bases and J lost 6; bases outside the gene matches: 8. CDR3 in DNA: TGCGCCAGCAGCTTGGGCCTAGCGGGAGGCAGGCGCGAGCAGTACTTC. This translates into CASSLGLAGGRREQYF.

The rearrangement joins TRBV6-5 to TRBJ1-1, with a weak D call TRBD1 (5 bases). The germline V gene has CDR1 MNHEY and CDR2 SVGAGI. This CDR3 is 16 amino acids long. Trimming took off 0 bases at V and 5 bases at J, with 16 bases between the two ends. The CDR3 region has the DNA TGTGCCAGCAGTTACTCGAGTCTTGCAGGGAAGACTGAAGCTTTCTTT. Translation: CASSYSSLAGKTEAFF.